The 26 T cell receptor beta chains in this list originate from one sample, sequenced in a study of OX40 agonist ivuxolimab in advanced cancers. TCRdb's copy holds only in-frame clones and misses some; the assay was immunoSEQ multiplex PCR. The sample records tens of thousands of clones, around nine tenths being singletons. This specimen consisted of CD4+ or CD8+ T cells sorted from blood, obtained in a trial of the OX40 agonist ivuxolimab. Source of these receptors: an adult with an advanced solid tumor such as melanoma, head and neck, liver or kidney cancer.

The V gene is TRBV6-5, the J gene TRBJ2-7; 7 nucleotides match TRBD1. The CDR3 has 13 amino acids. The germline V gene has CDR1 MNHEY and CDR2 SVGAGI. J was trimmed by 4 bases and V by 2 bases; bases with no gene match: 2. CDR3 region: CASSYVTGYEQYF. CDR3 bases: TGTGCCAGCAGTTACGTGACAGGGTACGAGCAGTACTTC.

The rearrangement joins TRBV7-6 to TRBJ2-7; TRBD1 matches at 10 bases. The germline CDR1 and CDR2 sequences are SGHVS and FNYEAQ. This CDR3 has 15 residues. V lost 0 bases, J lost 7 bases, and 6 bases stayed unmatched. CDR3 region: CASSLARQGAGEQYF. The CDR3 coding sequence is TGTGCCAGCAGCTTAGCTAGACAGGGGGCTGGAGAGCAGTACTTC. Drawing the rest from reference TRBV7-6 and TRBJ2-7, the complete variable domain is GAGVSQSPRYKVTKRGQDVALRCDPISGHVSLYWYRQALGQGPEFLTYFNYEAQQDKSGLPNDRFSAERPEGSISTLTIQRTEQRDSAMYRCASSLARQGAGEQYFGPGTRLTVT.

In DNA, the CDR3 is TGTGCCAGCAGTGAAGCGGGGAGGGCAGTATATGGCTACACCTTC. As protein: CASSEAGRAVYGYTF. V and J are TRBV6-1 and TRBJ1-2; D ambiguous. V lost 0 bases, J lost 5 bases, and 13 bases lay in between. This CDR3 region has 15 residues. CDR1 and CDR2 (germline): MNHNS, SASEGT.

This chain joins TRBV28 and TRBJ2-7; 7 positions match TRBD1. Per the germline V gene, CDR1 is MDHEN and CDR2 is SYDVKM. The CDR3 extends over 17 amino acids. Germline trimming cut 4 bases from V and 2 bases from J; bases unmatched to any gene: 14. CDR3 sequence: CASSWSVYGTETYEQYF. The CDR3, as DNA: TGTGCCAGCAGTTGGTCTGTATACGGGACAGAGACCTACGAGCAGTACTTC.

This chain connects TRBV2 to TRBJ1-2, with D perhaps matching TRBD1 (5 bases). Germline values: CDR1 SNHLY, CDR2 FYNNEI. The CDR3 contains 12 residues. Trimming cost V 7 bases and J 5 bases, with 11 bases left between them. The CDR3 sequence is CASTGGGYGYTF. The CDR3 DNA follows: TGTGCCAGCACGGGGGGTGGGTATGGCTACACCTTC.

The genes are TRBV19 and TRBJ1-2, with D perhaps matching TRBD1 (5 bases). The V and J ends lost 5 bases and 0 bases respectively, with 10 bases between them. The CDR3 sequence is 14 residues long. The germline gives CDR1 LNHDA, CDR2 SQIVND (reference sequence). The CDR3 DNA sequence: TGTGCCAGTAGTTTCGGGGCAGCTAACTATGGCTACACCTTC. This gives the protein CASSFGAANYGYTF.

The gene calls are TRBV29-1 and TRBJ1-4; no definite D call. The germline V gene has CDR1 SQVTM and CDR2 ANQGSEA. The CDR3 contains 13 residues. Trimming took off 7 bases at V and 3 bases at J, with 12 bases between the two ends. The CDR3 sequence: CSAYGEANEKLFF. The DNA for the CDR3 is TGCAGCGCCTATGGGGAGGCTAATGAAAAACTGTTTTTT.

The chain uses TRBV13 and TRBJ2-2; 8 positions match TRBD2. CDR3 size: 17 residues. Germline V gene lookup returns CDR1 PRHDT and CDR2 FYEKMQ (reference sequence). V was clipped by 1 base and J by 3 bases; unmatched bases: 7. CDR3 in amino acids: CASSLEKRGSYTGELFF. In DNA, the CDR3 is TGTGCCAGCAGCTTAGAAAAGCGGGGGAGCTACACCGGGGAGCTGTTTTTT. The full variable domain, in which reference TRBV13 and TRBJ2-2 provide the parts outside the CDR3, is AAGVIQSPRHLIKEKRETATLKCYPIPRHDTVYWYQQGPGQDPQFLISFYEKMQSDKGSIPDRFSAQQFSDYHSELNMSSLELGDSALYFCASSLEKRGSYTGELFFGEGSRLTVL.

V is TRBV11-2 and J is TRBJ2-5; 14 bases align to TRBD2. The CDR3 length is 18 residues. V shed 4 bases and J 2 bases; nucleotides not matched to a gene: 9. Germline V gives CDR1 SGHAT, CDR2 FQNNGV. For the CDR3, the DNA is TGTGCCAGCAGCTCCCTAGGGACTAGCGGGAGATGGCAAGAGACCCAGTACTTC. It is translated as CASSSLGTSGRWQETQYF.

In its sample, this clone was seen once. The chain is built from TRBV4-1 and TRBJ1-1, with D perhaps matching TRBD1 (6 bases). V was cut by 1 base and J by 4 bases, with 13 bases left in between. From germline, CDR1 is MGHRA and CDR2 YSYEKL. This CDR3 spans 15 amino acids. The DNA of the CDR3 is TGCGCCAGCAGCCAAGGACTACAGGGCGTCACTGAAGCTTTCTTT. Protein: CASSQGLQGVTEAFF.

This sequence joins TRBV4-1 and TRBJ1-1; 8 bases line up with TRBD1. From germline, CDR1 is MGHRA and CDR2 YSYEKL. This CDR3 is 15 amino acids long. V gave up 3 bases and J gave up 0 bases; unmatched junction bases: 3. The CDR3 sequence: CASSHRTGMNTEAFF. The CDR3 bases are TGCGCCAGCAGCCACCGGACAGGGATGAACACTGAAGCTTTCTTT.

V is TRBV18 and J is TRBJ2-2; no firm D call. Germline CDR1 is KGHSH and CDR2 is LQKENI. This CDR3 comprises 11 residues. With 5 bases removed from V and 7 bases from J, the gap between germline ends came to 5 bases. The CDR3 protein is CASSTYGELFF. CDR3 bases: TGTGCCAGCTCAACATACGGGGAGCTGTTTTTT.

The V gene is TRBV2, the J gene TRBJ1-2, with a tentative D call TRBD1 (5 bases). From germline, CDR1 is SNHLY and CDR2 FYNNEI. Trimming left V 1 base short and J 4 bases short, with 10 bases between. This CDR3 region has 14 residues. CDR3 nucleotides: TGTGCCAGCAGTGAAGGGCAGGGCGCCTATGGCTACACCTTC. This sequence encodes CASSEGQGAYGYTF.

This clone occurred a few times. This chain links TRBV27 with TRBJ2-3, with TRBD2 as a possible D gene (6 bases). The V and J ends lost 5 bases and 2 bases respectively, with 11 bases between them. Germline loops: CDR1 MNHEY, CDR2 SMNVEV (reference sequence). CDR3 size: 14 residues. DNA of the CDR3: TGTGCCAGCAGTCCCCAGGACTACACAGATACGCAGTATTTT. Translation gives CASSPQDYTDTQYF.

The chain uses TRBV19 and TRBJ1-5; D is perhaps TRBD1 (5 bases). V lost 3 bases and J lost 2, with 11 bases in between. The CDR3 is 15 residues long. Germline V gene sequence: CDR1 LNHDA, CDR2 SQIVND (reference sequence). CDR3 region: CASSMLGGGNQPQHF. DNA of the CDR3: TGTGCCAGTAGTATGTTGGGGGGAGGCAATCAGCCCCAGCATTTT.

The chain combines TRBV4-3 with TRBJ2-1; D possibly corresponds to TRBD2 (5 bases). CDR3 size: 18 residues. Trimming pared 0 bases from V and 0 bases from J, leaving 15 bases between. Per the germline V gene, CDR1 is LGHNA and CDR2 is YSLEER. CDR3 sequence reads: CASSQDLASTHSYNEQFF. As DNA, the CDR3 is TGCGCCAGCAGCCAAGATCTGGCTAGCACACACTCCTACAATGAGCAGTTCTTC.

This sequence joins TRBV6-5 and TRBJ2-1; the D is unclear. Germline V gives CDR1 MNHEY, CDR2 SVGAGI. There are 14 residues in the CDR3. Trimming took 4 bases from V and 2 from J, leaving 9 bases between them. CDR3 loop: CASSSDRTYNEQFF. The CDR3 bases are TGTGCCAGCAGTTCCGATCGGACCTACAATGAGCAGTTCTTC.

J is TRBJ2-3 and V is TRBV27; D is ambiguous. Germline lookup yields CDR1 MNHEY and CDR2 SMNVEV (reference sequence). The CDR3 has 13 residues. Deletions cut 3 bases from V and 1 base from J, with 5 bases between. In DNA form, the CDR3 reads TGTGCCAGCAGTTTCCCAGGCACAGATACGCAGTATTTT. This codes for CASSFPGTDTQYF.

The chain is built from TRBV29-1 and TRBJ1-1; D is undetermined. The germline V gene has CDR1 SQVTM and CDR2 ANQGSEA. Trimming pared 3 bases from V and 8 bases from J, leaving 10 bases between. The CDR3 extends over 11 amino acids. CDR3 sequence: CSVDSSPEAFF. CDR3 nucleotides: TGCAGCGTTGACAGCTCCCCCGAAGCTTTCTTT.

The chain couples TRBV2 to TRBJ2-5, with TRBD1 matching 11 bases. CDR3 size: 18 residues. The germline V gene has CDR1 SNHLY and CDR2 FYNNEI. V gave up 5 bases and J gave up 2 bases; unmatched junction bases: 13. Here the CDR3 reads CASSPWTGGGFGQETQYF. In DNA form, the CDR3 reads TGTGCCAGCAGTCCATGGACAGGGGGCGGGTTCGGGCAAGAGACCCAGTACTTC.

The chain employs TRBV7-9 and TRBJ1-4, with D possibly TRBD1 on 6 matching bases. The CDR3 runs to 17 residues. Germline values: CDR1 SEHNR, CDR2 FQNEAQ (reference sequence). Trimming removed 5 bases from V and 7 bases from J, with 23 bases in between. The CDR3 nucleotides are TGTGCCAGCAGCAGCCCCGGGGGGCGCGAAGGGGGTGAAAAACTGTTTTTT. It encodes CASSSPGGREGGEKLFF.

The chain has TRBV4-3 and TRBJ2-5; no definite D call. Trimming took 0 bases from V and 1 from J, leaving 12 bases between them. Germline loops: CDR1 LGHNA, CDR2 YSLEER. This CDR3 has 16 residues. The CDR3 DNA sequence: TGCGCCAGCAGCCAAGATTACGGTCCGCCCCAAGAGACCCAGTACTTC. Translation: CASSQDYGPPQETQYF.

This chain uses TRBV11-2 with TRBJ2-4; 7 bases line up with TRBD1. Germline-derived CDR1 and CDR2 are SGHAT and FQNNGV. V shed 1 base and J 0 bases; nucleotides not matched to a gene: 6. The CDR3 is 17 residues long. Here the CDR3 reads CASSLVGQMLAKNIQYF. The CDR3 bases are TGTGCCAGCAGCTTAGTGGGACAGATGCTAGCCAAAAACATTCAGTACTTC.

The sample holds a few counts of this clone. The rearrangement links TRBV28 to TRBJ2-2; 8 nucleotides match TRBD2. Germline CDR1 is MDHEN and CDR2 is SYDVKM. The CDR3 runs 15 residues. With 5 bases clipped from V and 6 bases from J, the junction kept 8 bases outside the gene matches. Here the CDR3 DNA reads TGTGCCAGCAGTCCCCCCCGGGAGGGAGCCGGGGAGCTGTTTTTT. Translating it yields CASSPPREGAGELFF.

This clone was counted a single time. The genes are TRBV6-1 and TRBJ1-4; possible D gene TRBD1, 6 bases. The germline V gene encodes CDR1 MNHNS and CDR2 SASEGT. The CDR3 loop spans 15 amino acids. The V end was cut by 6 bases, the J end by 4 bases, with 15 bases between. The chain's CDR3 is CASSPGATNNEKLFF. CDR3 nucleotide sequence: TGTGCCAGCAGCCCAGGGGCTACCAATAATGAAAAACTGTTTTTT.

For this clone: Within the sample, other DNA sequences also encode this same CDR3. The chain links TRBV27 to TRBJ2-1; 12 nucleotides match TRBD2. The trim removed 5 bases at V and 4 bases at J, leaving 3 bases unmatched. There are 15 residues in the CDR3. Germline values: CDR1 MNHEY, CDR2 SMNVEV (reference sequence). The CDR3 DNA reads TGTGCCAGCAGTCCCGGGACTAGCGGGTACAATGAGCAGTTCTTC. Its protein product is CASSPGTSGYNEQFF.